This T cell receptor (beta chain) was observed in a study of blood T cell repertoires in COVID-19. Study background: Sites in the United States, Italy and Spain provided acute and convalescent COVID-19 samples. The analysed material was cDNA or gDNA that came from T cells, B-cell-depleted T cells, or PBMCs.

In the source study's methods: Cell counts per sample came from amplifying reference gene primers. Assay: immunoSEQ multiplex PCR; the TCRdb copy retains only in-frame clones and omits some. V and J calls and clone size come straight from that table; D and trimming were deduced from the DNA. This table holds tens of thousands of clones, roughly nine tenths found once. This clone was seen only once. Trimming cost V 0 bases and J 3 bases; bases outside gene matches: 5. The CDR3 is made up of 16 amino acids. CDR1 is SGHRS, CDR2 YFSETQ, per germline. This chain links TRBV5-1 with TRBJ2-5; TRBD2 matches at 10 bases. The sequencing sample was made of peripheral blood. The TCR sequence derives from a woman in her forties or fifties with active or convalescent COVID-19. The CDR3 loop is CASSLVGTSAKETQYF. As DNA, the CDR3 is TGCGCCAGCAGCTTGGTGGGGACTAGCGCAAAAGAGACCCAGTACTTC.